These T cell receptor beta chains were read from a single sample in a study of cytomegalovirus exposure and HLA in healthy donors. TCRdb's table, derived via immunoSEQ multiplex PCR, lists solely in-frame clones and lacks some. The repertoire holds some 190,000 clones, with about four fifths as singletons. Sequenced input: PBMCs. Every receptor here comes from a young woman in good health and CMV-seronegative. The CDR3 runs from the conserved cysteine through the conserved F or W. The D gene is left open where the match is weak. Rows give clone size only sometimes, using once, few, many, or a class for an expanded clone.

>TRBV25-1|few|TRBJ1-6|TRBD1
CASSEYRGQGNSPLHF
TGTGCCAGCAGTGAATATCGAGGACAGGGCAATTCACCCCTCCACTTT
>TRBV7-6|NA|TRBJ2-1|TRBD2
CASSPSGGLYNEQFF
TGTGCCAGCAGCCCTAGCGGGGGGTTGTACAATGAGCAGTTCTTC
>TRBV4-3|NA|TRBJ2-7|NA
CASSQDDSSYEQYF
TGCGCCAGCAGCCAAGACGACAGCTCCTACGAGCAGTACTTC
>TRBV7-9|NA|TRBJ2-5|TRBD2
CASSLASGGNQETQYF
TGTGCCAGCAGCTTGGCTAGCGGGGGTAACCAAGAGACCCAGTACTTC
>TRBV4-1|NA|TRBJ1-2|NA
CASSQDPGPGDHYGYTF
TGCGCCAGCAGCCAAGATCCCGGGCCAGGGGATCACTATGGCTACACCTTC
>TRBV6-5|NA|TRBJ2-6|NA
CASRLDSSGANVLTF
TGTGCCAGCAGGCTGGACAGCTCTGGGGCCAACGTCCTGACTTTC
>TRBV19|NA|TRBJ1-6|NA
CASSMAVGQGNSPLHF
TGTGCCAGTAGTATGGCGGTCGGGCAGGGGAATTCACCCCTCCACTTT
>TRBV4-1|few|TRBJ2-7|NA
CASSPQGFDEQYF
TGCGCCAGCAGCCCTCAGGGTTTTGACGAGCAGTACTTC
>TRBV30|few|TRBJ1-1|TRBD1
CAWSEGTGGMLKAFF
TGTGCCTGGAGTGAGGGGACAGGGGGCATGTTGAAAGCTTTCTTT
>TRBV9|NA|TRBJ2-7|TRBD2
CASSARGTSGGLSSYEQYF
TGTGCCAGCAGCGCGAGGGGGACTAGCGGGGGCCTGAGCTCCTACGAGCAGTACTTC
>TRBV4-1|NA|TRBJ1-6|NA
CASSQGTENSPLHF
TGCGCCAGCAGCCAAGGTACAGAGAATTCACCCCTCCACTTT
>TRBV6-5|NA|TRBJ1-2|NA
CASSYSRALGGYTF
TGTGCCAGCAGTTACTCGAGAGCCCTCGGGGGCTACACCTTC
>TRBV14|NA|TRBJ2-2|NA
CASSQAVNGELFF
TGTGCCAGCAGCCAAGCTGTTAACGGGGAGCTGTTTTTT
>TRBV6-1|NA|TRBJ1-6|NA
CASSVKGYNSPLHF
TGTGCCAGCAGTGTGAAGGGGTACAATTCACCCCTCCACTTT
>TRBV13|few|TRBJ1-1|NA
CASSLGRHFMNTEAFF
TGTGCCAGCAGCTTAGGTCGACACTTTATGAACACTGAAGCTTTCTTT
>TRBV25-1|NA|TRBJ1-1|NA
CASSEGGRLNTEAFF
TGTGCCAGCAGTGAAGGGGGCAGGTTGAACACTGAAGCTTTCTTT
>TRBV27|NA|TRBJ2-7|NA
CASSFKPSSYEQYF
TGTGCCAGCAGTTTCAAGCCATCCTCCTACGAGCAGTACTTC
>TRBV2|NA|TRBJ2-1|TRBD2
CASSVSGIAPYNEQFF
TGTGCCAGCAGTGTGAGCGGGATCGCCCCTTACAATGAGCAGTTCTTC
>TRBV4-3|NA|TRBJ2-3|TRBD1
CASSVGTGAADTQYF
TGCGCCAGCAGTGTAGGGACAGGGGCAGCAGATACGCAGTATTTT
>TRBV2|NA|TRBJ2-5|NA
CASSWDIEETQYF
TGTGCCAGCAGTTGGGACATCGAAGAGACCCAGTACTTC
>TRBV5-1|few|TRBJ2-6|TRBD1
CASSLAKDRVGANVLTF
TGCGCCAGCAGCTTGGCCAAGGACAGGGTTGGGGCCAACGTCCTGACTTTC
>TRBV2|few|TRBJ1-5|NA
CASSRGGREQPQHF
TGTGCCAGCAGCCGGGGGGGTCGGGAGCAGCCCCAGCATTTT
>TRBV30|NA|TRBJ2-7|NA
CAWSAREAQYF
TGTGCCTGGAGTGCCAGGGAGGCGCAGTACTTC
>TRBV7-9|NA|TRBJ2-1|NA
CASSLGQGINEQFF
TGTGCCAGCAGCTTAGGGCAGGGGATCAATGAGCAGTTCTTC
>TRBV28|NA|TRBJ1-5|NA
CASSRRNTHQPQHF
TGTGCCAGCAGTAGAAGAAACACCCATCAGCCCCAGCATTTT
>TRBV4-1|NA|TRBJ2-5|NA
CASSQGIMETQYF
TGCGCCAGCAGCCAAGGTATAATGGAGACCCAGTACTTC
>TRBV4-3|NA|TRBJ2-1|NA
CASSQSRGGSYNEQFF
TGCGCCAGCAGCCAATCTAGGGGGGGCTCCTACAATGAGCAGTTCTTC
>TRBV30|NA|TRBJ1-2|TRBD1
CAWSRDRAKNYGYTF
TGTGCCTGGAGCCGGGACAGGGCGAAGAACTATGGCTACACCTTC
>TRBV7-6|NA|TRBJ2-7|NA
CASSSPTGHGDYEQYF
TGTGCCAGCAGCTCTCCAACGGGACACGGGGACTACGAGCAGTACTTC
>TRBV2|NA|TRBJ1-2|TRBD1
CASSGRTGYGYTF
TGTGCCAGCAGTGGTCGGACAGGCTATGGCTACACCTTC
>TRBV15|NA|TRBJ2-7|NA
CATSEAGAPYEQYF
TGTGCCACCAGCGAGGCAGGGGCCCCCTACGAGCAGTACTTC
>TRBV10-3|NA|TRBJ2-1|NA
CAIMGGENNEQFF
TGTGCCATCATGGGGGGAGAAAACAATGAGCAGTTCTTC
>TRBV30|NA|TRBJ1-3|NA
CAWSGAKGVGNTIYF
TGTGCCTGGAGTGGGGCAAAGGGGGTCGGAAACACCATATATTTT
>TRBV6-6|NA|TRBJ2-3|NA
CASSSASYQAYF
TGTGCCAGCAGTTCCGCTTCATACCAGGCGTATTTT
>TRBV7-2|NA|TRBJ1-1|NA
CASSLQGGTEAFF
TGTGCCAGCAGCCTACAGGGCGGCACTGAAGCTTTCTTT
>TRBV15|NA|TRBJ2-7|NA
CATRGTDSYEQYF
TGTGCCACCCGCGGGACAGACTCCTACGAGCAGTACTTC
>TRBV11-1|NA|TRBJ2-2|TRBD1
CASSPRTGNTGELFF
TGTGCCAGCAGCCCCCGGACAGGGAACACCGGGGAGCTGTTTTTT
>TRBV5-1|NA|TRBJ2-7|TRBD1
CASSRQGVGDEQYF
TGCGCCAGCAGCCGACAGGGGGTGGGGGACGAGCAGTACTTC
>TRBV5-6|NA|TRBJ1-2|TRBD1
CASSLGGQTPYGYTF
TGTGCCAGCAGCTTAGGGGGACAGACCCCCTATGGCTACACCTTC
>TRBV19|NA|TRBJ2-2|TRBD1
CASRDRGRTGELFF
TGTGCCAGTAGGGACAGGGGGCGAACCGGGGAGCTGTTTTTT